Presented here are 27 T cell receptor beta chains from one specimen sequenced in a study of metastatic and nonmetastatic thyroid tumors. Using MiXCR, TCRdb re-called clones from the PCR reads. The sample holds more than 10,000 clones, around 35% seen once. Before thyroid surgery, none of the patients had received any treatment. Specimen: tumor tissue. These receptors were taken from a male donor with papillary thyroid cancer or a benign thyroid nodule (not recorded which). Some clones in this sample may be carry-over from other donors' samples.

This clone is categorized as medium-sized (0.01 to 0.1%). V and J are TRBV5-1 and TRBJ2-1, with D possibly matching TRBD1 (6 bases). Trimming took off 1 base at V and 2 bases at J, with 7 bases between the two ends. The CDR3 loop spans 14 amino acids. Looked up from germline, CDR1 is SGHRS and CDR2 is YFSETQ. The DNA for the CDR3 is TGCGCCAGCAGCTTGCGGGACACCTACAATGAGCAGTTCTTC. The encoded protein is CASSLRDTYNEQFF.

This clone was counted a single time. The chain uses TRBV2 and TRBJ1-2, with 9 bases lining up with TRBD1. This CDR3 spans 17 amino acids. Per germline, CDR1 SNHLY and CDR2 FYNNEI. V was clipped by 0 bases and J by 4 bases; unmatched bases: 9. DNA for the CDR3: TGTGCCAGCAGTGAAGCCGATCCCGGGACAGGGATCTATGGCTACACCTTC. Residues: CASSEADPGTGIYGYTF. The full variable domain, in which reference TRBV2 and TRBJ1-2 provide the parts outside the CDR3, is EPEVTQTPSHQVTQMGQEVILRCVPISNHLYFYWYRQILGQKVEFLVSFYNNEISEKSEIFDDQFSVERPDGSNFTLKIRSTKLEDSAMYFCASSEADPGTGIYGYTFGSGTRLTVV.

The V call is TRBV5-1, the J call TRBJ2-3; no clear D. Germline values: CDR1 SGHRS, CDR2 YFSETQ. The ends were cut back, 7 bases at V and 1 base at J, with 1 base in the middle. CDR3 size: 10 residues. CDR3 nucleotide sequence: TGCGCCAGCGGCACAGATACGCAGTATTTT. It encodes CASGTDTQYF.

Sample share makes this clone large. The rearrangement joins TRBV28 to TRBJ2-2; D is perhaps TRBD2 (6 bases). The CDR3 spans 13 residues. V lost 2 bases to trimming and J lost 7 bases, with 8 bases between them. The germline V gene encodes CDR1 MDHEN and CDR2 SYDVKM. CDR3 sequence: CASSLLGGGELFF. CDR3 in DNA: TGTGCCAGCAGTTTACTGGGGGGCGGGGAGCTGTTTTTT.

The table lists this clone with a count of one. The chain has TRBV3-1 and TRBJ1-6; unclear D gene. The germline gives CDR1 LGHDT, CDR2 YNNKEL (reference sequence). The germline V and J ends were trimmed by 4 bases and 9 bases, with 10 bases remaining between them. This CDR3 has 13 residues. DNA for the CDR3: TGTGCCAGCAGCCCTAACAGTGGTTCACCCCTCCACTTT. Residues: CASSPNSGSPLHF.

This clone counts as medium-sized. In DNA form, the CDR3 reads TGTGCCAGCAGAACCGGGACAGGGGTCGGGGAGCTGTTTTTT. This encodes CASRTGTGVGELFF. The V call is TRBV6-2 or TRBV6-3, the J call TRBJ2-2; TRBD1 aligns across 10 bases. The V gene end was trimmed by 6 bases and the J gene end by 7 bases; junction bases not matched to a gene: 5. From germline, CDR1 is MNHEY and CDR2 SVGEGT. This CDR3 is 14 amino acids long.

This clone ranks as large (0.1 to 1%). The rearrangement links TRBV3-1 to TRBJ2-7; D gene ambiguous. The CDR3 is 14 amino acids. V was trimmed by 1 base and J by 4 bases, leaving 11 bases between them. From germline, CDR1 is LGHDT and CDR2 YNNKEL (reference sequence). CDR3 sequence (DNA): TGTGCCAGCAGCCAAGGAGGACGGATATACGAGCAGTACTTC. Translated: CASSQGGRIYEQYF.

By share, this clone ranks as medium-sized (0.01 to 0.1%). V is TRBV11-2 and J is TRBJ2-3, with D hard to call. Trimming pared 4 bases from V and 5 bases from J, leaving 13 bases between. Germline V gives CDR1 SGHAT, CDR2 FQNNGV. The CDR3 contains 14 residues. The CDR3: CASSSRSVGDTQYF. Written as DNA, the CDR3 is TGTGCCAGCAGCTCAAGGTCGGTGGGAGATACGCAGTATTTT.

This clone was seen a few times. The chain recombines TRBV12-3 or TRBV12-4 with TRBJ1-6, with 7 positions matching TRBD1. The CDR3 runs 15 residues. V was pared by 6 bases and J by 4 bases, with 6 bases of the junction left unmatched. In DNA, the CDR3 is TGTGCCAGCAGGGCCCTGACAGGGTATAATTCACCCCTCCACTTT. Protein sequence: CASRALTGYNSPLHF.

The V and J genes are TRBV20-1 and TRBJ1-2, with D tentatively TRBD1 (5 bases). Germline CDR1 and CDR2: DFQATT and SNEGSKA (reference sequence). This CDR3 contains 13 residues. Trimming stripped 2 bases from V and 2 bases from J, with 9 bases between. The CDR3 loop reads CSARKGRNYGYTF. The CDR3, as DNA: TGCAGTGCTAGAAAGGGGCGGAACTATGGCTACACCTTC.

V usage is TRBV30 and J usage is TRBJ1-1; no clear D gene. The CDR3 consists of 11 residues. The germline V gene has CDR1 GTSNPN and CDR2 SVGIG (reference sequence). Trimming removed 7 bases from V and 11 bases from J, with 17 bases in between. As DNA, the CDR3 is TGTGCCTCTATTCTTAGGTATATGGCTTTCTTT. It encodes CASILRYMAFF.

Concerning this clone: One base away lies a much larger clone, so this may be a sequencing read error. This chain joins TRBV20-1 and TRBJ2-7; D might be TRBD1 or TRBD2, each matching 5 bases. The germline gives CDR1 DFQATT, CDR2 SNEGSKA (reference sequence). The V and J ends lost 1 base and 5 bases respectively, with 15 bases between them. The CDR3 has 14 amino acids. CDR3 in amino acids: CSARAPGTDHEQYF. CDR3 DNA: TGCAGTGCTAGAGCCCCAGGGACGGACCACGAGCAGTACTTC.

The chain couples TRBV20-1 to TRBJ1-5, with 9 bases lining up with TRBD1. Germline V gene data show CDR1 as DFQATT and CDR2 as SNEGSKA (reference sequence). Germline trimming cut 5 bases from V and 3 bases from J; bases unmatched to any gene: 5. This CDR3 has 14 amino acids. CDR3 residues: CSAWTGVLNQPQHF. CDR3 DNA sequence: TGCAGTGCTTGGACAGGGGTCCTCAATCAGCCCCAGCATTTT.

The J gene is TRBJ1-1, the V gene TRBV2; 8 nucleotides align to TRBD1. V gave up 4 bases and J gave up 4 bases; unmatched junction bases: 2. Germline CDR1 reads SNHLY; CDR2 reads FYNNEI. This CDR3 spans 13 amino acids. The CDR3 bases are TGTGCCAGCAGTGGGACAGGGTGCACTGAAGCTTTCTTT. Translated: CASSGTGCTEAFF.

This clone has a handful of counts. The gene calls are TRBV6-5 and TRBJ1-1, with a possible D match to TRBD1 (5 bases). The CDR3 extends over 14 amino acids. Germline V gene data show CDR1 as MNHEY and CDR2 as SVGAGI. Between the trimmed V and J ends, which lost 6 bases and 0 bases, there was a span of 11 bases. The CDR3 protein is CASRASTVNTEAFF. The DNA for the CDR3 is TGTGCCAGCAGGGCCTCGACAGTGAACACTGAAGCTTTCTTT.

The genes are TRBV10-3 and TRBJ2-7, with 10 bases aligning to TRBD2. This CDR3 is 17 amino acids long. V dropped 8 bases and J dropped 1; count of bases not matched to a gene: 14. Per germline, CDR1 ENHRY and CDR2 SYGVKD. This chain's CDR3 is CAIPKLLSGRASYEQYF. The CDR3 DNA reads TGTGCCATCCCCAAGCTCCTCAGCGGGAGGGCGTCCTACGAGCAGTACTTC.

CDR3: CASSPFGMTSGSSYEQYF. In DNA form, the CDR3 reads TGTGCCAGCAGTCCCTTTGGTATGACTAGCGGGAGCTCCTACGAGCAGTACTTC. V gene TRBV6-4 combines with J gene TRBJ2-7; 12 nucleotides line up with TRBD2. CDR1 MRHNA and CDR2 SNTAGT come from the germline V gene. This CDR3 contains 18 residues. V was pared by 5 bases and J by 0 bases, with 11 bases of the junction left unmatched.

V gene TRBV9 combines with J gene TRBJ2-2, with D perhaps matching TRBD2 (5 bases). CDR3 length: 16 amino acids. Trimming removed 0 bases from V and 7 bases from J, with 16 bases in between. Per the germline V gene, CDR1 is SGDLS and CDR2 is YYNGEE. The CDR3 DNA reads TGTGCCAGCAGCGTAGCAGGAGGACTTGGATACGGGGAGCTGTTTTTT. Protein product: CASSVAGGLGYGELFF.

V usage is TRBV6-4 and J usage is TRBJ2-1; D is unresolved. There are 13 residues in the CDR3. Germline values: CDR1 MRHNA, CDR2 SNTAGT. V was trimmed by 5 bases and J by 4 bases, leaving 9 bases between them. DNA of the CDR3: TGTGCCAGCAGTCAAGACTTGTACAATGAGCAGTTCTTC. Protein sequence: CASSQDLYNEQFF.

This clone came up a few times. The chain combines TRBV27 with TRBJ2-7, with TRBD1 matching 8 bases. After removal of 6 bases from V and 6 bases from J, the junction contained 4 bases not matched to a gene. The CDR3 is made up of 12 amino acids. CDR1 and CDR2 (germline): MNHEY, SMNVEV (reference sequence). The CDR3 reads CASSDRGFEQYF. The CDR3 DNA reads TGTGCCAGCAGCGACAGGGGTTTCGAGCAGTACTTC.

Only a few counts were recorded for this clone. This sequence joins TRBV6-1 and TRBJ2-7; D might be TRBD1 (7 bases). Germline CDR1 and CDR2: MNHNS and SASEGT. The germline V and J ends were trimmed by 6 bases and 7 bases, with 16 bases remaining between them. The CDR3 spans 13 residues. The CDR3 DNA reads TGTGCCAGCAGACCCTGGCAGGGGGGTGAGCAGTACTTC. Amino acids: CASRPWQGGEQYF.

This rearrangement joins TRBV30 to TRBJ1-2; D gene ambiguous. CDR1 GTSNPN and CDR2 SVGIG come from the germline V gene (reference sequence). The CDR3 consists of 11 residues. The V gene lost 1 base and the J gene lost 7 bases, with 7 bases spanning the gap. The CDR3, as DNA: TGTGCCTGGAGTGGGGCAGGTGGCTACACCTTC. Encoded protein: CAWSGAGGYTF.

This sequence joins TRBV19 and TRBJ2-7; a possible D gene is TRBD1 (6 bases). The CDR3 is 13 residues long. The ends were cut back, 0 bases at V and 3 bases at J, with 6 bases in the middle. Looked up from germline, CDR1 is LNHDA and CDR2 is SQIVND (reference sequence). The CDR3 here is CASSIDRGYEQYF. As DNA, the CDR3 is TGTGCCAGTAGTATAGACAGGGGCTACGAGCAGTACTTC.

By sample fraction, this clone is medium-sized. The chain combines TRBV12-3 or TRBV12-4 with TRBJ2-1, with 8 bases lining up with TRBD2. The CDR3 loop spans 14 amino acids. Unmatched junction bases numbered 9, after V lost 5 bases and J lost 9 bases. The CDR3 protein is CASSMQGSGSEQFF. As DNA, the CDR3 is TGTGCCAGCAGTATGCAGGGAAGCGGGAGTGAGCAGTTCTTC.

By its share, this clone is medium-sized. The chain recombines TRBV5-1 with TRBJ1-5; unclear D gene. V was pared by 0 bases and J by 4 bases, with 5 bases between. This CDR3 spans 13 amino acids. Germline CDR1 reads SGHRS; CDR2 reads YFSETQ. The CDR3 DNA follows: TGCGCCAGCAGCTTGGGCCCGAATCAGCCCCAGCATTTT. This sequence encodes CASSLGPNQPQHF.

The V and J genes are TRBV9 and TRBJ2-1, with D tentatively TRBD2 (5 bases). V was clipped by 3 bases and J by 0 bases, with 13 bases between them. Germline assignment: CDR1 SGDLS and CDR2 YYNGEE. The CDR3 is 16 amino acids. CDR3 in amino acids: CASSGPAASSYNEQFF. Written as DNA, the CDR3 is TGTGCCAGCAGCGGACCAGCGGCTAGCTCCTACAATGAGCAGTTCTTC.

The rearrangement joins TRBV11-1 to TRBJ2-7; 15 bases match TRBD2. The CDR3 length is 18 residues. CDR1 is SGHAT, CDR2 FQDESV, per germline (reference sequence). Trimming at V came to 4 bases and at J to 0 bases, leaving 7 bases not matched to a gene. This chain's CDR3 is CASSSGTSGRSSSYEQYF. CDR3 DNA sequence: TGTGCCAGCAGCTCCGGGACTAGCGGGAGGTCGAGCTCCTACGAGCAGTACTTC.